This T cell receptor beta chain was identified in a study of regulatory T cells in long-lasting Graves disease. General observations from the study: Persistent disease exhibited a predilection for TRBV28, TRBJ1-2 and TRBJ2-5. Clonotypes that were public and shared totalled approximately 3,000 in persistent patients versus 966 in new patients.

Germline V gene lookup returns CDR1 MDHEN and CDR2 SYDVKM. The CDR3 runs to 12 residues. To make TCR beta libraries, researchers used iRepertoire HTBI primers and Arm-PCR of CDR3 regions. TCRdb reprocessed the multiplex PCR reads with MiXCR, giving one entry per CDR3 protein. The sample records more than 650,000 distinct CDR3 sequences, 25% to 30% being singletons. Time point here: persistent/refractory GD, antithyroid drugs over 5 years with positive TRAb. PBMCs were the source of the RNA used for TCR sequencing. American Thyroid Association guidelines were used to diagnose Graves' disease. Details on this clonotype: What it binds is unknown. It may be a read error: a sequence one base away is much more abundant.

The source is a female donor with Graves disease. Sample: peripheral blood mononuclear cells (PBMCs), taken when the disease was refractory, from a patient treated with antithyroid drugs. The V and J genes are TRBV28 and TRBJ2-7, with D perhaps matching TRBD1 (5 bases). The CDR3 nucleotides read TGTGTCAGCAGTACCAACAGGTACGAGCAGTACTTC. Translating gives CVSSTNRYEQYF.